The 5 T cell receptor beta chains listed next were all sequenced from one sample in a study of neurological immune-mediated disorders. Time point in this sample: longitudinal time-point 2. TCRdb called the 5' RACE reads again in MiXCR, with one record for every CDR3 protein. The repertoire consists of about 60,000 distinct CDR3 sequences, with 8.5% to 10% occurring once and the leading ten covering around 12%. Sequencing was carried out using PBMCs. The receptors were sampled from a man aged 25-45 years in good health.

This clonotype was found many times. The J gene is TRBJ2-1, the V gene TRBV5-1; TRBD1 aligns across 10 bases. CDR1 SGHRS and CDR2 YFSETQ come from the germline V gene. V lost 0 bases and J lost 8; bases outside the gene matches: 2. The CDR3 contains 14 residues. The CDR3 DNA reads TGCGCCAGCAGCTTGGGACAGGGGGCCGATGAGCAGTTCTTC. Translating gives CASSLGQGADEQFF.

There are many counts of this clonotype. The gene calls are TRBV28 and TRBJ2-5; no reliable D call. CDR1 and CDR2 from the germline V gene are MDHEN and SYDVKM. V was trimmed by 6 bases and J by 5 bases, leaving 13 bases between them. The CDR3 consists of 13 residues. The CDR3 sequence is CASRMDGSETQYF. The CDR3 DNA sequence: TGTGCCAGCAGGATGGACGGATCCGAGACCCAGTACTTC.

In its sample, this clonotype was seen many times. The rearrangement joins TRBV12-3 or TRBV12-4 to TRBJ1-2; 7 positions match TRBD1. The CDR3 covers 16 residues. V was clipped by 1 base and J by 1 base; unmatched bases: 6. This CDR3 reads CASSLDRGDVNYGYTF. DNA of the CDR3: TGTGCCAGCAGTTTAGACAGGGGCGATGTTAACTATGGCTACACCTTC.

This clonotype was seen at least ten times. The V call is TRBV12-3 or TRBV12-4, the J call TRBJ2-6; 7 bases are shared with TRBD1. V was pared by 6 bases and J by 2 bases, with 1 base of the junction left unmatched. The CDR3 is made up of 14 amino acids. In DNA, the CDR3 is TGTGCCAGCAGCGGACAGGCTGGGGCCAACGTCCTGACTTTC. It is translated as CASSGQAGANVLTF.

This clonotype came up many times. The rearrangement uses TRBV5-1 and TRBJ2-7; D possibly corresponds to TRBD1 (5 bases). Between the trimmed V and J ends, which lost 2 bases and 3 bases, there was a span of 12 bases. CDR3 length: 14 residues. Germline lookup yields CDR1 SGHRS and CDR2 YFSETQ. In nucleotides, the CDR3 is TGCGCCAGCAGCTTCCAGGGAAGAGGCTACGAGCAGTACTTC. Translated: CASSFQGRGYEQYF.